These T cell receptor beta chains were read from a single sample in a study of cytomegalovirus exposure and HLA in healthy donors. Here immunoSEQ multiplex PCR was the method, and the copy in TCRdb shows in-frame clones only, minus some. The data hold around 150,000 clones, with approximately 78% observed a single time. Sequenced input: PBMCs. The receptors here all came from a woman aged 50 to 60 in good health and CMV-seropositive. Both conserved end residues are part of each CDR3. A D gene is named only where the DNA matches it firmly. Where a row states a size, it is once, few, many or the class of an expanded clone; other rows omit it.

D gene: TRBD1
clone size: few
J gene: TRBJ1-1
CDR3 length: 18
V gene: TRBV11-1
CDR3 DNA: TGTGCCAGCAGCTTTTGGGCCGTCGGGACAGGGGGTAACACTGAAGCTTTCTTT
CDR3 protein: CASSFWAVGTGGNTEAFF

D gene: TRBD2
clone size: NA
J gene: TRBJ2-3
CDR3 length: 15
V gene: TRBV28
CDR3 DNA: TGTGCCAGCAGCCTAGCGGGAGAGGGTGCAGATACGCAGTATTTT
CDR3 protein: CASSLAGEGADTQYF

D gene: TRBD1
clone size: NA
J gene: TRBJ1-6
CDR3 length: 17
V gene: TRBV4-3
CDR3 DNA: TGCGCCAGCAGCCAAATCACGACAGGGCCCTATAATTCACCCCTCCACTTT
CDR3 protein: CASSQITTGPYNSPLHF

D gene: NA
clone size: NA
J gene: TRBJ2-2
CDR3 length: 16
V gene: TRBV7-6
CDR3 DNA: TGTGCCAGCAGCTCCTCCCTCTTCTCGAACACCGGGGAGCTGTTTTTT
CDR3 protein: CASSSSLFSNTGELFF

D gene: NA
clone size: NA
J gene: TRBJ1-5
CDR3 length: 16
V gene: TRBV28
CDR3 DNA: TGTGCCAGCAGTTCCCCGGGACACTATAGCAATCAGCCCCAGCATTTT
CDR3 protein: CASSSPGHYSNQPQHF

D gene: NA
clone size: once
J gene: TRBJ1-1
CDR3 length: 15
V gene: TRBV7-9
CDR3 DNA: TGTGCCAGCAGCTTAGTAGCGGGGGAATACACTGAAGCTTTCTTT
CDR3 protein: CASSLVAGEYTEAFF

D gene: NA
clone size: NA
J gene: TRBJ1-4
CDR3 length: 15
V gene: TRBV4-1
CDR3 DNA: TGCGCCAGCAGCCCGGGCCTACAGGGCTTCGGAAAACTGTTTTTT
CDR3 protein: CASSPGLQGFGKLFF

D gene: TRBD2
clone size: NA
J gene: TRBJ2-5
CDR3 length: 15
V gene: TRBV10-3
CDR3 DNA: TGTGCCATCAGGGCGAGCGGCGGGAGGGACGAGACCCAGTACTTC
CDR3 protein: CAIRASGGRDETQYF

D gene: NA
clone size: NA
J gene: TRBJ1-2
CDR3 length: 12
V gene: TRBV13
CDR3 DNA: TGTGCCAGCAGCTTAGGAGGGGATGGCTACACCTTC
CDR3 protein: CASSLGGDGYTF

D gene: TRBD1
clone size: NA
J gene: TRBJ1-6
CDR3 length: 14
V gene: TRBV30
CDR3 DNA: TGTGCCTGGACTCAGGACAGGGACAATTCACCCCTCCACTTT
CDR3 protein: CAWTQDRDNSPLHF

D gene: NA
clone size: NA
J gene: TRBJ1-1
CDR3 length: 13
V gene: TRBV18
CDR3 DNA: TGTGCCAGCTCACCTCCCGGGAGTGGATTGGCTTTCTTT
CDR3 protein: CASSPPGSGLAFF

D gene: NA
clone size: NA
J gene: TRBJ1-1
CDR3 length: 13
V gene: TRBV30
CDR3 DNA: TGTGCCTGGAGCCTGCAGGGGAACACTGAAGCTTTCTTT
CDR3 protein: CAWSLQGNTEAFF

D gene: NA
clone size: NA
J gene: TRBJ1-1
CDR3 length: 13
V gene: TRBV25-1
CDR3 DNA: TGTGCCAGCAGCCCTCAGATGAACACTGAAGCTTTCTTT
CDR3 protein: CASSPQMNTEAFF

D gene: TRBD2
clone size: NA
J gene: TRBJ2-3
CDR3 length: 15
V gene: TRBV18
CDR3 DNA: TGTGCCAGCTCTCTTAGCGGGGGACCCCTAGATACGCAGTATTTT
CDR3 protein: CASSLSGGPLDTQYF

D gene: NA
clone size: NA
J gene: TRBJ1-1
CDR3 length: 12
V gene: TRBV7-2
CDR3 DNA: TGTGCCAGCAGCTGGAGGCAAACTGAAGCTTTCTTT
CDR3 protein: CASSWRQTEAFF

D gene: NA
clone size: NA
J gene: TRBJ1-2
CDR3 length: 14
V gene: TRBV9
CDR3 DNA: TGTGCCAGCAGCGTAGACTTGTCTAACTATGGCTACACCTTC
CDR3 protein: CASSVDLSNYGYTF

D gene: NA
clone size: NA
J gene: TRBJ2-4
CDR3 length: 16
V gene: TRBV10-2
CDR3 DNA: TGCGCCAGCAGTGAGAGGAGCGGTCTAGCCAAAAACATTCAGTACTTC
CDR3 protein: CASSERSGLAKNIQYF

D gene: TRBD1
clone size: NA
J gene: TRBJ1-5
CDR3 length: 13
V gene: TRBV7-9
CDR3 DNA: TGTGCCAGCAGCTTGACAGGGCCCAAGCCCCAGCATTTT
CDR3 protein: CASSLTGPKPQHF

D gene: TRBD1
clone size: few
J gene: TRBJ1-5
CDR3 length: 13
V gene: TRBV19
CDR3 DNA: TGTGCCAGTAGGGGACAGGTCAATCAGCCCCAGCATTTT
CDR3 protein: CASRGQVNQPQHF

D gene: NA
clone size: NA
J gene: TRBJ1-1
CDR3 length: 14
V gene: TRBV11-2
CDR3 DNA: TGTGCCAGCAGCTTACGGGGGGCTTGGACTGAAGCTTTCTTT
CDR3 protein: CASSLRGAWTEAFF

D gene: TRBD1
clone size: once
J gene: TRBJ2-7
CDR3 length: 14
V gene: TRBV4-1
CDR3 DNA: TGCGCCAGCAGCCAAGGACAGGGATCTTACGAGCAGTACTTC
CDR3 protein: CASSQGQGSYEQYF

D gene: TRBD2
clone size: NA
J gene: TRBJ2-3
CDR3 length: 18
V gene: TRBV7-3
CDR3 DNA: TGTGCCAGCAGCCCGTGGACTAGCGGGGGGGTGCACACAGATACGCAGTATTTT
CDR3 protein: CASSPWTSGGVHTDTQYF

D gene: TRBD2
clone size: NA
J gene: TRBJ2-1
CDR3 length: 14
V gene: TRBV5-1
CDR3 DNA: TGCGCCAGCAGCATAACTAGCGGGGGGGCCAAGCAGTTCTTC
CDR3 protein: CASSITSGGAKQFF

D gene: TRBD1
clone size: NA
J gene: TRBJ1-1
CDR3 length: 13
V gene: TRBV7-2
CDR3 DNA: TGTGCCAGCAGCTTAACAGGGGGGGGTACGGCTTTCTTT
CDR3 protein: CASSLTGGGTAFF